The source of this T cell receptor beta chain is a study of human T cells and chemical hapten exposure. Across the whole study: Yields of TCR per sample differed, chiefly owing to small differences in pooled library volume.

Sample time point: healthy volunteer bleed at 2 weeks. Unfractionated whole blood was the source of the extracted total RNA. Attachment of unique molecular identifiers to individual cDNA molecules was performed in the library. TCRdb reprocessed the RACE reads via MiXCR and lists one record per CDR3 protein. The table has over 85,000 distinct CDR3 sequences, around 9% seen once. This clonotype was picked up many times. V was shortened by 1 base and J by 10 bases, with 8 bases between the two germline ends. The CDR3 has 12 amino acids. Per the germline V gene, CDR1 is LGHDT and CDR2 is YNNKEL (reference sequence).

The sequenced sample was whole blood. The clonotype comes from a female donor in good health. Some clones in this sample may be carry-over from other donors' samples. J is TRBJ2-1 and V is TRBV3-1; D call uncertain. CDR3 sequence (DNA): TGTGCCAGCAGCCAAGTCGCCGGGGAGCAGTTCTTC. As protein: CASSQVAGEQFF.